A selection of T cell receptor beta chains follows, all from one sample in a study of T-cell memory formation after mild COVID-19. TCRdb re-analysed the 5' RACE reads in MiXCR, keeping a single row per CDR3 protein. Of almost 550,000 distinct CDR3 sequences listed, roughly 22% are singletons. Sequencing input: PBMCs or a T cell subset sorted from them (not recorded which). These receptors came from an adult woman who had mild COVID-19 (a few samples of this study predate the infection). Cell type and time point are not known. CDR3s include the opening cysteine and the closing phenylalanine or tryptophan. The D gene is left open where the match is weak. Not every row has a clone size; where given, it reads once, few, many or a size class.

clone_size	v_call	j_call	d_call	cdr3_nt	cdr3_aa
NA	TRBV5-1	TRBJ1-1	NA	TGCGCCAGCAGCTTGGCCAAAACGGCAGGGAACACTGAAGCTTTCTTT	CASSLAKTAGNTEAFF
NA	TRBV20-1	TRBJ2-7	TRBD1	TGCAGTGCGGGACAGGTGCCCACCTACGAGCAGTACTTC	CSAGQVPTYEQYF
NA	TRBV11-2	TRBJ2-1	TRBD1	TGTGCCAGCAGCGCTCGGACAGGGGTAGACAATGAGCAGTTCTTC	CASSARTGVDNEQFF
few	TRBV7-2	TRBJ2-1	TRBD2	TGTGCCAGCAGCCCGGGACTAGCGGGGGGCCCTCGGGGCAATGAGCAGTTCTTC	CASSPGLAGGPRGNEQFF
few	TRBV7-6	TRBJ2-7	NA	TGTGCCAGCAGCTTAGCGAGGGCCGGCTACGAGCAGTACTTC	CASSLARAGYEQYF
NA	TRBV20-1	TRBJ2-2	NA	TGCAGTGCTAGTGCCACCTCCGGGAGAGGAGGGACCGGGGAGCTGTTTTTT	CSASATSGRGGTGELFF
many	TRBV6-1	TRBJ2-5	NA	TGTGCCAGCAGTGCCTCGACGGGACAAGAGACCCAGTACTTC	CASSASTGQETQYF
NA	TRBV3-1	TRBJ2-3	NA	TGTGCCAGCAGCCGGGGAAATACGCAGTATTTT	CASSRGNTQYF
few	TRBV7-9	TRBJ1-1	NA	TGTGCCAGCAGCTTAGAGTTCGGGCCGAAAGCTTTCTTT	CASSLEFGPKAFF
few	TRBV4-1	TRBJ2-7	TRBD1	TGCGCCAGCAGCCAAGGACAGGGGGCGATCAACGAGCAGTACTTC	CASSQGQGAINEQYF
NA	TRBV10-2	TRBJ2-1	TRBD2	TGCGCCAGCAGTGAAAGATGGCGGGAGGGTGGGAATGAGCAGTTCTTC	CASSERWREGGNEQFF
few	TRBV7-6	TRBJ2-2	TRBD1	TGTGCCAGCAGCCCAAGACGAGGGACAGGGGGCTCCGGGGAGCTGTTTTTT	CASSPRRGTGGSGELFF
NA	TRBV27	TRBJ2-2	TRBD2	TGTGCCAGCAGTTCCCCCGGGACTAGACCCGGGGAGCTGTTTTTT	CASSSPGTRPGELFF
NA	TRBV27	TRBJ2-7	TRBD2	TGTGCCAGCAACCTAGCGGGAGCTTCCGCCGACGAGCAGTACTTC	CASNLAGASADEQYF
NA	TRBV27	TRBJ2-5	TRBD1	TGTGCCAGCAGTTTCCGACAGGGCGAGACCCAGTACTTC	CASSFRQGETQYF
NA	TRBV15	TRBJ2-1	NA	TGTGCCACCAGCACTCGACTAGGCGAGCAGTTCTTC	CATSTRLGEQFF
NA	TRBV9	TRBJ2-3	NA	TGTGCCAGCAGCGAAACCCATAGCACAGATACGCAGTATTTT	CASSETHSTDTQYF
NA	TRBV30	TRBJ1-2	NA	TGTGCCTGGAGAAGGACGTCAAGCTGGCTCAGGAAGGGGCTTAGGGGCTACACCTTC	CAWRRTSSWLRKGLRGYTF
NA	TRBV20-1	TRBJ2-7	TRBD2	TGCAGTGCTACGACTAGCGGGGCAACCTACGAGCAGTACTTC	CSATTSGATYEQYF
few	TRBV7-3	TRBJ2-7	NA	TGTGCCAGCAGCTTAGGGCAGAGACTACGGGGGCAGTACTTC	CASSLGQRLRGQYF
NA	TRBV12-3/TRBV12-4	TRBJ2-3	NA	TGTGCCAGCAGTTTGGGGAAAAGCACAGATACGCAGTATTTT	CASSLGKSTDTQYF
NA	TRBV24-1	TRBJ2-2	NA	TGTGCCACCAGTGATGGATCCGGGGAGCTGTTTTTT	CATSDGSGELFF
few	TRBV6-5	TRBJ1-3	NA	TGTGCCAGCAGTTTGAGTGGGTTCTCTGGAAACACCATATATTTT	CASSLSGFSGNTIYF
NA	TRBV2	TRBJ2-1	NA	TGTGCCAGCAGTCAAACGACAGAAACCTTAAGCTCCTACAATGAGCAGTTCTTC	CASSQTTETLSSYNEQFF
NA	TRBV5-1	TRBJ2-3	TRBD2	TGCGCCAGCAGCGAAGCGGGACTAGCGGTTACAGATACGCAGTATTTT	CASSEAGLAVTDTQYF
few	TRBV12-3/TRBV12-4	TRBJ1-1	TRBD1	TGTGCCAGCAGTTTAGCGGGGACAGGGACTGAAGCTTTCTTT	CASSLAGTGTEAFF
NA	TRBV24-1	TRBJ2-2	NA	TGTGCCACCAAAGAATCCTCCAAAACAGAGCTGTTTTTT	CATKESSKTELFF
NA	TRBV4-1	TRBJ2-3	NA	TGCGCCAGCAGCGCTCGTCTGGAGGATACGCAGTATTTT	CASSARLEDTQYF
few	TRBV24-1	TRBJ2-7	TRBD2	TGTGCCACCAGTGACAATGGGCTAGCGGGAGGCGAGCAGTACTTC	CATSDNGLAGGEQYF
few	TRBV5-4	TRBJ2-5	TRBD1	TGTGCCAGCAGCGGGACCAGGGGGTCTACGACCCAGTACTTC	CASSGTRGSTTQYF
many	TRBV12-3/TRBV12-4	TRBJ2-3	TRBD2	TGTGCCAGCAGCCCTCAGCGGGGATCCACAGATACGCAGTATTTT	CASSPQRGSTDTQYF
many	TRBV2	TRBJ2-7	NA	TGTGCCAGCAGCGAAGCCTACGAGCAGTACTTC	CASSEAYEQYF
few	TRBV4-3	TRBJ2-7	TRBD2	TGCGCCAGCAGCCAAGTAGCGGGAGTCTACGAGCAGTACTTC	CASSQVAGVYEQYF
NA	TRBV30	TRBJ1-2	NA	TGTGCCTGGAGTGGAGGGTCCTATGGCTACACCTTC	CAWSGGSYGYTF
NA	TRBV6-6	TRBJ2-7	TRBD2	TGTGCCAGCAGTTACTCAGTGGGGGGAGGGCCGGACGAGCAGTACTTC	CASSYSVGGGPDEQYF
many	TRBV5-6	TRBJ1-1	NA	TGTGCCAGCAGCTTCAGTCGGGGAAGGCGGAACACTGAAGCTTTCTTT	CASSFSRGRRNTEAFF
NA	TRBV25-1	TRBJ1-1	TRBD1	TGTGCCAGCAGTGGAGTGGGACAGGGGAACACTGAAGCTTTCTTT	CASSGVGQGNTEAFF
NA	TRBV12-3/TRBV12-4	TRBJ1-4	NA	TGTGCCAGCAGCGTCGGGGGGGCGGCTGAAAAACTGTTTTTT	CASSVGGAAEKLFF
few	TRBV6-5	TRBJ2-5	TRBD1	TGTGCCAGCAGTTTCGGGACAGGCCAAGGGGCCCAGTACTTC	CASSFGTGQGAQYF
NA	TRBV7-6	TRBJ1-1	NA	TGTGCCAGCAGTTCATTACAGGACACTGAAGCTTTCTTT	CASSSLQDTEAFF
NA	TRBV20-1	TRBJ2-3	NA	TGCAGTGCTAGAAACCTAGCGCCAGGGGGAGATACGCAGTATTTT	CSARNLAPGGDTQYF
NA	TRBV5-1	TRBJ2-5	TRBD2	TGCGCCAGCAGCTTGGCCCGCGGGGGGCCGGGAGAGACCCAGTACTTC	CASSLARGGPGETQYF
few	TRBV7-9	TRBJ2-1	NA	TGTGCCAGCAGTTCTACCCCCAACAATGAGCAGTTCTTC	CASSSTPNNEQFF
NA	TRBV20-1	TRBJ2-3	TRBD2	TGCAGTGCTCGGGGCGGGAGAGCGCAGTATTTT	CSARGGRAQYF
few	TRBV29-1	TRBJ1-2	NA	TGCAGCGTTTCGTCAGACGACTATGGCTACACCTTC	CSVSSDDYGYTF
few	TRBV3-1	TRBJ2-1	TRBD2	TGTGCCAGCAGCCAAGATGGGGCTAGCGGGAGGGCCTTAGTCTTC	CASSQDGASGRALVF
few	TRBV7-2	TRBJ2-3	NA	TGTGCCAGCAGCTTAGCGTTCGCACAGAATACGCAGTATTTT	CASSLAFAQNTQYF
NA	TRBV6-2/TRBV6-3	TRBJ2-3	NA	TGTGCCAGCAGTTACGGCGGGGACCCCCCCCCTAGCACAGATACGCAGTATTTT	CASSYGGDPPPSTDTQYF
NA	TRBV20-1	TRBJ1-2	NA	TGCAGTCCCGTCCAGGGGCCGACAGGCGGACCCGGAGGCTACACCTTC	CSPVQGPTGGPGGYTF
NA	TRBV30	TRBJ2-1	TRBD2	TGTGCCTGGGAGATAGCGGGAGGGGGCAATGAGCAGTTCTTC	CAWEIAGGGNEQFF
many	TRBV14	TRBJ2-3	TRBD2	TGTGCCAGCAGCTGGAGCGGGAGCTTTGGAGATACGCAGTATTTT	CASSWSGSFGDTQYF
NA	TRBV7-9	TRBJ2-3	NA	TGTGCCAGCAGCCCAGGCAAGAGGACAGATACGCAGTATTTT	CASSPGKRTDTQYF
many	TRBV7-6	TRBJ2-3	TRBD1	TGTGCCAGCAGCTTAGAAGGGGACAGGGGTTCAGATACGCAGTATTTT	CASSLEGDRGSDTQYF